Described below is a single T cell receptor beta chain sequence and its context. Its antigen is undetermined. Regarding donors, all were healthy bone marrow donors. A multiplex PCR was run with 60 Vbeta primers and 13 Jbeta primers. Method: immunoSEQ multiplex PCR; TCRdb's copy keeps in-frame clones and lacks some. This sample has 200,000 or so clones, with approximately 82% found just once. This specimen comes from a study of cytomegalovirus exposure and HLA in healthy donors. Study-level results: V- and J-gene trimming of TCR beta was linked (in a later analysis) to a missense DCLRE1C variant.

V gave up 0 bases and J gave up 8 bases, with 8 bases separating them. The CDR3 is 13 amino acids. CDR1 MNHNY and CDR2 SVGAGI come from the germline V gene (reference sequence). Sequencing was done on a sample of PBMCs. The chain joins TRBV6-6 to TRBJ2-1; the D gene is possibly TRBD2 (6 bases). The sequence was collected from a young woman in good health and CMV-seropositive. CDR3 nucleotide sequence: TGTGCCAGCAGTTACTCGAGCGGGTATGAGCAGTTCTTC. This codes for CASSYSSGYEQFF.